A single sample is the source of the 21 T cell receptor beta chains below, sequenced in a study of blood T cells in healthy people across ages. Primers used in a second PCR of roughly 7 to 11 cycles were a sample-barcoded 5' primer and a J-beta primer mix. One entry per CDR3 protein results from TCRdb running MiXCR on the 5' RACE reads. The repertoire consists of 550,000 to 700,000 distinct CDR3 sequences, with 25% to 30% occurring once and the leading ten covering around a sixth. The sequenced sample was blood. The source is a woman between 65 and 79 years old in good health.

In its sample, this clonotype was seen a few times. V is TRBV28 and J is TRBJ1-1, with D unresolved. CDR1 and CDR2 (germline): MDHEN, SYDVKM. This CDR3 spans 16 amino acids. Trimming cost V 5 bases and J 0 bases, with 16 bases left between them. CDR3 sequence reads: CASSPRRAGMNTEAFF. In DNA, the CDR3 is TGTGCCAGCAGTCCCCGGAGGGCGGGAATGAACACTGAAGCTTTCTTT. Complete variable domain (other parts from reference TRBV28 and TRBJ1-1): DVKVTQSSRYLVKRTGEKVFLECVQDMDHENMFWYRQDPGLGLRLIYFSYDVKMKEKGDIPEGYSVSREKKERFSLILESASTNQTSMYLCASSPRRAGMNTEAFFGQGTRLTVV.

In this sample, this clonotype turned up a few times. J is TRBJ2-3 and V is TRBV12-3 or TRBV12-4; D call uncertain. The J call may be incorrect, as the DNA end agrees better with TRBJ1-5. This CDR3 is built from 13 residues. CDR3 sequence: CASSLGGTDTQHF. CDR3 DNA: TGTGCCAGCAGTTTAGGGGGAACAGATACGCAGCATTTT.

The CDR3 region is CASSFDRGANEKLFF. CDR3 bases: TGTGCCAGCAGCTTCGACAGGGGTGCTAATGAAAAACTGTTTTTT. The genes are TRBV7-2 and TRBJ1-4, with 8 bases lining up with TRBD1. The germline V gene encodes CDR1 SGHTA and CDR2 FQGNSA. V dropped 3 bases and J dropped 3; count of bases not matched to a gene: 3. The CDR3 is 15 residues long.

This clonotype was detected a few times. The rearrangement uses TRBV5-1 and TRBJ2-5, with 10 bases matching TRBD1. V trimming: 0 bases; J trimming: 5 bases; junction bases outside the gene matches: 4. Per germline, CDR1 SGHRS and CDR2 YFSETQ. This CDR3 region has 15 residues. CDR3 sequence: CASSLEGQGTETQYF. The CDR3, as DNA: TGCGCCAGCAGCTTGGAGGGACAGGGGACGGAGACCCAGTACTTC.

The rearrangement joins TRBV29-1 to TRBJ2-5; unclear D gene. The germline V gene has CDR1 SQVTM and CDR2 ANQGSEA. The CDR3 totals 13 residues. V dropped 7 bases and J dropped 1 base, with 13 bases sitting between them. CDR3 loop: CSGTRAFQETQYF. Here the CDR3 DNA reads TGCAGCGGCACCCGGGCGTTCCAAGAGACCCAGTACTTC.

The chain links TRBV10-3 to TRBJ2-5; D possibly uses TRBD1 or TRBD2 (5 bases each). CDR3 length: 12 residues. The V end lost 10 bases, the J end lost 5 bases, and 14 bases lay between the germline ends. Germline V gene data show CDR1 as ENHRY and CDR2 as SYGVKD. The CDR3 sequence is CATRQGGETQYF. The CDR3 DNA reads as TGTGCCACCCGTCAGGGCGGGGAGACCCAGTACTTC.

This clonotype was detected only a few times. This rearrangement joins TRBV18 to TRBJ1-3, with D possibly matching TRBD1 (5 bases). Germline-derived CDR1 and CDR2 are KGHSH and LQKENI. The CDR3 spans 16 residues. Trimming removed 2 bases at V and 0 bases at J, with 11 bases between. The CDR3 DNA reads TGTGCCAGCTCACCATTACAGGCCATCTCTGGAAACACCATATATTTT. Translated: CASSPLQAISGNTIYF.

This rearrangement joins TRBV6-2 or TRBV6-3 to TRBJ2-4, with D possibly called TRBD1 or TRBD2 (5 bases each). Germline assignment: CDR1 MNHEY and CDR2 SVGEGT. V lost 6 bases and J lost 0, with 15 bases in between. The CDR3 runs 16 residues. The CDR3 here is CASRLPGPIAKNIQYF. The CDR3 DNA follows: TGTGCCAGCAGACTCCCGGGACCGATAGCCAAAAACATTCAGTACTTC.

The chain recombines TRBV4-3 with TRBJ1-2, with a possible D match to TRBD1 (5 bases). V shed 0 bases and J shed 4 bases, with 9 bases lying between them. The CDR3 has 14 residues. CDR1 and CDR2 from the germline V gene are LGHNA and YSLEER. CDR3: CASSQEGGGYGYTF. The CDR3 nucleotides are TGCGCCAGCAGCCAAGAGGGGGGGGGCTATGGCTACACCTTC.

V usage is TRBV2 and J usage is TRBJ2-6; D call uncertain. Trimming pared 9 bases from V and 0 bases from J, leaving 12 bases between. Germline V gene data show CDR1 as SNHLY and CDR2 as FYNNEI. The CDR3 is made up of 15 amino acids. As DNA, the CDR3 is TGTGCCAGTTTAGGACGGGCCTCTGGGGCCAACGTCCTGACTTTC. It codes for CASLGRASGANVLTF.

There are a few counts of this clonotype. A clone one base away is much larger, so this may be a read error. This sequence joins TRBV5-6 and TRBJ2-5; D possibly uses TRBD1 or TRBD2 (5 bases each). The CDR3 is 15 amino acids. The germline gives CDR1 SGHDT, CDR2 YYEEEE. The CDR3 is CVSSIRDLDMETQYF. In DNA form, the CDR3 reads TGTGTCAGCAGCATCCGGGATCTGGACATGGAGACCCAGTACTTC.

This clonotype has just a few counts. This chain joins TRBV29-1 and TRBJ2-1, with 9 bases aligning to TRBD1. V was pared by 4 bases and J by 14 bases, with 9 bases of the junction left unmatched. This CDR3 has 12 amino acids. The germline CDR1 and CDR2 sequences are SQVTM and ANQGSEA. CDR3 in DNA: TGCAGCGTTGCCCCAAGGGGGACAGGGAAGTTCTTC. Translating it yields CSVAPRGTGKFF.

The chain uses TRBV29-1 and TRBJ2-5; TRBD2 matches 9 bases. The DNA end is more similar to TRBJ2-1, so the J call may be wrong. This CDR3 region has 14 residues. Germline V lookup: CDR1 SQVTM, CDR2 ANQGSEA. For the CDR3, the DNA is TGCAGCGTTTTTGCGGGGGGGGGTCACAATGAGCAGTTCTTC. Protein: CSVFAGGGHNEQFF.

The chain uses TRBV2 and TRBJ2-1; no clear D gene. The DNA end lines up better with TRBJ2-7; the J call may be wrong. This CDR3 region has 12 residues. Germline-derived CDR1 and CDR2 are SNHLY and FYNNEI. CDR3 in DNA: TGTGCCAGCAGTGTTCAAAGCAACGAGCAGTACTTC. It translates to CASSVQSNEQYF.

This clonotype showed up many times. The chain has TRBV19 and TRBJ2-7, with a weak D call TRBD2 (7 bases). This CDR3 is 15 amino acids long. V was cut by 3 bases and J by 2 bases, with 14 bases left in between. Looked up from germline, CDR1 is LNHDA and CDR2 is SQIVND (reference sequence). DNA of the CDR3: TGTGCCAGTAGTATCGGGGGGCTTACCACCTACGAGCAGTACTTC. It specifies CASSIGGLTTYEQYF.

CDR3 sequence: CASSTRLAGMGEQYF. The CDR3 DNA reads TGTGCCAGCAGTACCCGACTAGCGGGGATGGGAGAGCAGTACTTC. The V and J genes are TRBV27 and TRBJ2-7, with 11 bases fitting TRBD2. Trimming at V came to 5 bases and at J to 7 bases, leaving 10 bases not matched to a gene. Germline V lookup: CDR1 MNHEY, CDR2 SMNVEV (reference sequence). The CDR3 runs to 15 residues.

The chain links TRBV20-1 to TRBJ2-1; 10 nucleotides match TRBD2. Trimming took 6 bases from V and 9 from J; bases not matched to a gene: 5. The germline CDR1 and CDR2 sequences are DFQATT and SNEGSKA (reference sequence). The CDR3 consists of 12 residues. The CDR3 loop is CSAQRGGPEQFF. The CDR3 nucleotides read TGCAGTGCCCAGCGGGGGGGCCCTGAGCAGTTCTTC.

V and J are TRBV7-2 and TRBJ1-2; tentatively, D is TRBD1 (5 bases). The ends were cut back, 1 base at V and 3 bases at J, with 15 bases in the middle. The CDR3 extends over 16 amino acids. The germline V gene encodes CDR1 SGHTA and CDR2 FQGNSA. CDR3 nucleotide sequence: TGTGCCAGCAGCTTAGTGGGGGGGATAAGGGACTATGGCTACACCTTC. It translates to CASSLVGGIRDYGYTF. Based on the CDR3 plus reference TRBV7-2 and TRBJ1-2, the full variable domain is GAGVSQSPSNKVTEKGKDVELRCDPISGHTALYWYRQSLGQGLEFLIYFQGNSAPDKSGLPSDRFSAERTGGSVSTLTIQRTQQEDSAVYLCASSLVGGIRDYGYTFGSGTRLTVV.

This clonotype has more than one count but fewer than ten. The J gene is TRBJ2-7, the V gene TRBV6-2 or TRBV6-3; perhaps TRBD2 as D (5 bases). This CDR3 region has 12 residues. V shed 3 bases and J shed 7 bases, with 10 bases lying between them. Germline V gene lookup returns CDR1 MNHEY and CDR2 SVGEGT. The CDR3 is CASSYGRGEQYF. CDR3 nucleotides: TGTGCCAGCAGTTATGGACGGGGAGAGCAGTACTTC.

This clonotype was picked up a small number of times. The chain recombines TRBV21-1 with TRBJ1-4. TRBV21-1 is termed a pseudogene. The CDR3 contains 16 residues. CDR3 in amino acids: CASSKVVSGTNEKLFF. The CDR3 nucleotides read TGTGCCAGCAGCAAAGTAGTATCTGGAACTAATGAAAAACTGTTTTTT.

The rearrangement links TRBV2 to TRBJ1-6, with D perhaps TRBD1 (5 bases). Per the germline V gene, CDR1 is SNHLY and CDR2 is FYNNEI. The CDR3 runs 14 residues. Trimming pared 9 bases from V and 7 bases from J, leaving 16 bases between. The CDR3 DNA is TGTGCCAGGAAAACCCGGGGCCGAAATTCACCCCTCCACTTT. This codes for CARKTRGRNSPLHF. Full variable domain (remainder filled in from reference TRBV2 and TRBJ1-6): EPEVTQTPSHQVTQMGQEVILRCVPISNHLYFYWYRQILGQKVEFLVSFYNNEISEKSEIFDDQFSVERPDGSNFTLKIRSTKLEDSAMYFCARKTRGRNSPLHFGNGTRLTVT.